These T cell receptor beta chains were read from a single sample in a study of T cells in localized non-small cell lung cancer. Repertoires were generated with immunoSEQ multiplex PCR, while TCRdb's copy carries only in-frame clones and drops some. The sample includes over 8,500 clones, 65% to 90% of them seen just once. The sequencing here drew on peripheral blood mononuclear cells, taken before any cancer treatment. These receptors all stem from a female donor of 60 years or more with stage II lung adenocarcinoma. CDR3s include the opening cysteine and the closing phenylalanine or tryptophan. Not all rows give a size; the values are once, few, many and, for expanded clones, a class.

V gene	clone size	J gene	CDR3 protein
TRBV10-3	.	TRBJ1-1	CAISPGGATEAFF
TRBV7-2	.	TRBJ2-1	CASSLINEQFF
TRBV7-8	.	TRBJ2-1	CASSLASLAGRVHEQFF
TRBV5-1	.	TRBJ1-2	CASSSGQTSYGYTF
TRBV30	.	TRBJ2-1	CAWATSWRNEQFF
TRBV9	few	TRBJ2-3	CASSVDLGDTQYF
TRBV28	.	TRBJ2-6	CASRQSGANVLTF
TRBV7-2	.	TRBJ2-5	CASSLVQRQTQYF
TRBV4-3	.	TRBJ1-1	CASSQDAGGGTEAFF
TRBV6-5	few	TRBJ2-1	CASRGLGSSYNEQFF
TRBV27	.	TRBJ2-7	CASSYTPQGYEQYF
TRBV5-5	.	TRBJ1-1	CASSLEAWDTEAFF
TRBV29-1	.	TRBJ2-5	CSVGTSGGAGETQYF
TRBV25-1	.	TRBJ2-5	CASTPADRGSGTQYF
TRBV4-2	.	TRBJ1-5	CASSQSILGLNQPQHF
TRBV11-1	.	TRBJ2-7	CASSRGPNYEQYF
TRBV19	.	TRBJ2-2	CASSIFGLGGELFF
TRBV4-2	.	TRBJ2-7	CASSRRGSGRYEQYF
TRBV11-2	few	TRBJ1-2	CASRGKGEGGYTF
TRBV7-9	.	TRBJ1-3	CASSLGQGNTIYF
TRBV2	.	TRBJ2-4	CASRPGGAKNIQYF
TRBV7-2	once	TRBJ1-1	CASSLASPVNTEAFF
TRBV7-3	.	TRBJ2-2	CASSLALANTGELFF
TRBV5-5	.	TRBJ2-4	CASSLDRPEDIQYF
TRBV30	.	TRBJ1-3	CAWRMGFSGNTIYF
TRBV2	.	TRBJ2-2	CASFKENTGELFF
TRBV20-1	few	TRBJ1-1	CSGGSNTEAFF
TRBV5-1	few	TRBJ1-1	CASSLRGRGIGEAFF
TRBV28	.	TRBJ1-2	CASSLRTVIVRNGYTF
TRBV7-9	.	TRBJ1-4	CASSLLPAWGEKLFF
TRBV4-1	few	TRBJ2-5	CASSQGWGRAQQETQYF
TRBV9	.	TRBJ2-5	CASSVWQGIQETQYF
TRBV2	.	TRBJ2-1	CASSVGWGNEQFF
TRBV6-5	.	TRBJ1-1	CASSYLGQGLNTEAFF
TRBV28	.	TRBJ2-7	CASSDSDEQYF
TRBV5-1	.	TRBJ2-3	CASTPFGGARTDTQYF
TRBV5-1	.	TRBJ2-7	CASSGGAAPQQYF
TRBV2	.	TRBJ1-2	CASSVGATGIYGYTF
TRBV7-2	few	TRBJ2-5	CASSRDGFGTQYF
TRBV7-3	.	TRBJ1-6	CASSPARRQGHYNSPLHF
TRBV4-3	once	TRBJ2-7	CASSQDSAAWAAEQYF
TRBV4-2	.	TRBJ1-5	CASSPRQNSDQPQHF
TRBV5-5	few	TRBJ1-2	CASSLARSYGYTF
TRBV7-8	.	TRBJ2-3	CASSPRGGGSDTQYF
TRBV19	.	TRBJ1-5	CASSLPADRLYSNQPQHF
TRBV4-1	once	TRBJ1-4	CASSLTNEKLFF
TRBV5-5	.	TRBJ1-6	CASSLDPNSPLHF
TRBV28	.	TRBJ2-7	CASRPTGGSYEQYF
TRBV7-3	.	TRBJ2-3	CASSYPGLALHF
TRBV28	.	TRBJ2-5	CASSLAGGASETQYF
TRBV5-6	.	TRBJ1-4	CASSLGAAATNEKLFF
TRBV28	.	TRBJ1-4	CASEDRVGEKLFF
TRBV14	.	TRBJ1-2	CASSQQGFKNYGYTF
TRBV2	.	TRBJ2-7	CASTGGLSYEQYF
TRBV19	.	TRBJ1-5	CASSRTFGNQPQHF
TRBV10-3	few	TRBJ1-2	CAISDGDRPYTF
TRBV19	.	TRBJ2-3	CASSSMGGFSTDTQYF